The sequence of this T cell receptor (beta chain) was determined in a study of cytomegalovirus exposure and HLA in healthy donors. The study's findings and limits: Whilst most TCR sequences proved rare, a subset of public TCRs occurred across many donors.

Sequencing used immunoSEQ multiplex PCR; TCRdb keeps in-frame clones, though not all of them. The data contain about 200,000 clones, around 84% of them seen just once; the ten biggest clones take up about an eighth. Only one count was recorded for this clone. Its specificity is not known. V trimming: 6 bases; J trimming: 4 bases; junction bases outside the gene matches: 3. Germline values: CDR1 MNHEY, CDR2 SVGAGI. This CDR3 comprises 13 residues. Sequencing used PBMCs. This sequence joins TRBV6-5 and TRBJ1-5, with 7 bases aligning to TRBD1. This sequence was found in a woman in her twenties or thirties in good health and CMV-seropositive. In DNA form, the CDR3 reads TGTGCCAGCAGCAGGGACAGAAATCAGCCCCAGCATTTT. Translating it yields CASSRDRNQPQHF.